This TCR beta chain was profiled in a study of CD8+ T cells in alopecia areata. cDNA serving as the sequencing template came from extracted, reverse transcribed RNA. Libraries were prepared by immunoSEQ multiplex PCR; TCRdb keeps only in-frame clonotypes and omits some of them. Altogether approximately 99,000 clones are present, 45% to 60% being singletons, with the ten largest covering around 23%. This clone was picked up a small number of times. Germline-derived CDR1 and CDR2 are LNHDA and SQIVND (reference sequence). The CDR3 has 15 amino acids. V lost 7 bases, J lost 6 bases, and 22 bases lay in between. Alopecia areata patients gave lesional scalp punch biopsies and peripheral blood samples.

The rearrangement uses TRBV19 and TRBJ2-7; perhaps D is TRBD1 or TRBD2 (5 bases each). Sequenced sample: NKG2D-low CD8+ T cells sorted from blood. This receptor was identified in a human donor with alopecia areata. CDR3 region: CASKEGARGLGEQYF. The DNA of the CDR3 is TGTGCCAGTAAAGAGGGCGCCCGGGGCCTGGGCGAGCAGTACTTC.